The 6 T cell receptor beta chains given below trace back to one sample, sequenced in a study of T cell clonality in common variable immunodeficiency. Clones were read by immunoSEQ multiplex PCR, and TCRdb kept only the in-frame ones, dropping some. The sample presents approximately 8,300 clones, none singletons. Their target antigens are unknown. The study's findings and limits: Common variable immunodeficiency TCR beta sequences reportedly had fewer deletions and N-nucleotide insertions.

Sample: peripheral blood mononuclear cells. Receptors originate from a human donor with common variable immunodeficiency.

This clone was recorded at least ten times. The CDR3 goes on 3 residues after the read ends, and that part is filled in from the germline J gene. This chain uses TRBV19 with TRBJ2-7, with D tentatively TRBD2 (7 bases). The V gene lost 8 bases and the J gene lost 2 bases, with 19 bases spanning the gap. CDR1 LNHDA and CDR2 SQIVND come from the germline V gene (reference sequence). The CDR3 extends over 15 amino acids. CDR3 sequence: CASGFGGGQTYEQYF. CDR3 bases read: TGTGCCAGTGGCTTTGGCGGGGGCCAAACCTACGAG.

This clone was recorded at least ten times. The read falls 3 residues short of the CDR3 end, and the missing part is taken from the germline J gene. The V and J genes are TRBV5-1 and TRBJ2-1; 10 nucleotides agree with TRBD1. Trimming at V came to 1 base and at J to 2 bases, leaving 3 bases not matched to a gene. The CDR3 runs 16 residues. The germline V gene encodes CDR1 SGHRS and CDR2 YFSETQ. CDR3: CASSLSGTGAYNEQFF. CDR3 DNA (partial): TGCGCCAGCAGCTTGTCCGGGACAGGGGCCTACAATGAG.

This clone is categorized as medium-sized. The read halts 3 residues ahead of the CDR3 end, with the missing end drawn from the germline J gene. The V gene is TRBV18, the J gene TRBJ1-1; 8 nucleotides line up with TRBD1. With V trimmed by 6 bases and J by 1 base, 7 bases remained unmatched. CDR1 is KGHSH, CDR2 LQKENI, per germline. The CDR3 length is 15 residues. CDR3 sequence reads: CASSSTGAGNTEAFF. Incomplete CDR3 DNA: TGTGCCAGCTCGTCGACAGGGGCTGGGAACACTGAA. Supplemented by reference TRBV18 and TRBJ1-1, the full variable domain reads NAGVMQNPRHLVRRRGQEARLRCSPMKGHSHVYWYRQLPEEGLKFMVYLQKENIIDESGMPKERFSAEFPKEGPSILRIQQVVRGDSAAYFCASSSTGAGNTEAFFGQGTRLTVV.

This clone has a count of ten or more. CDR3 DNA (partial): TGTGCCAGTAGTATAGCTCAGGGGGCGAAAATAAATTCACCC. It codes for CASSIAQGAKINSP. The full CDR3 sequence reads CASSIAQGAKINSPLHF. The chain joins TRBV19 to TRBJ1-6; 8 positions agree with TRBD1. The read terminates 3 residues ahead of where the CDR3 ends, so the germline J gene completes it. J lost 7 bases, V lost 1 base, and 9 bases had no gene match. Germline CDR1 LNHDA, CDR2 SQIVND (reference sequence). The CDR3 is 17 amino acids.

Many counts were recorded for this clone. The CDR3 end is not reached by the read, which stops 3 residues before it; the germline J gene fills it in. The chain has TRBV5-1 and TRBJ1-1; 10 bases line up with TRBD1. CDR1 and CDR2 (germline): SGHRS, YFSETQ. CDR3 length: 15 amino acids. V lost 4 bases, J lost 4 bases, and 7 bases stayed unmatched. CDR3 residues: CASSETGGAGTEAFF. The CDR3 bases that were read are TGCGCCAGCAGCGAGACAGGGGGCGCGGGCACTGAA.

This clone was counted ten times or more. Read sequence stops 3 residues before the CDR3 end, and the germline J gene provides the missing end. The chain carries TRBV7-9 and TRBJ1-5; 9 bases are a match to TRBD1. In germline, CDR1 is SEHNR, CDR2 FQNEAQ (reference sequence). Losses at the gene ends were 5 bases for V and 7 bases for J; bases not matched to a gene: 9. The CDR3 is made up of 15 amino acids. The CDR3 region is CASSRGQGLWQPQHF. Partial CDR3 DNA: TGTGCCAGCAGCCGAGGACAGGGGCTATGGCAGCCC.